This TCR beta chain appears in the sequencing data of a study of T cell repertoires in cytomegalovirus infection. Study in general: Both CMV infection and a matching HLA type were indicated by public TCR beta signatures.

TCRdb reanalysed the reads using MiXCR and keeps one entry per CDR3 protein. The sample comprises 400,000 to 600,000 distinct CDR3 sequences, about 42% of which are singletons, and around 45% rests with the top ten. This clonotype was recorded a few times. Its antigen is unknown. The V end was cut by 5 bases, the J end by 5 bases, with 13 bases between. CDR1 MGHRA and CDR2 YSYEKL come from the germline V gene. The CDR3 totals 14 residues. This chain uses TRBV4-1 with TRBJ2-1; weak D call: TRBD2 (6 bases). The sequence derives from a human donor in good health (CMV status not recorded). Some clones in this sample may be carry-over from other donors' samples. This sample comprised cultured PBMCs, obtained from culture after CMV antigen stimulation. Here the CDR3 DNA reads TGCGCCAGCAGCTGGGGGAGGCACAACAATGAGCAGTTCTTC. Its protein is CASSWGRHNNEQFF.